These 9 T cell receptor beta chains were sequenced from one sample in a study of beta chain features in type 1 diabetes. Isolated RNA was reverse transcribed in full, so expressed TCRB transcripts were sequenced. Produced via immunoSEQ multiplex PCR; TCRdb's table is partial and in-frame only. The sample contains roughly 400,000 clones, around 15% of which appear only once. Source material: naive CD4+ T cells from blood. The receptors derive from a woman under 30 in good health.

This chain joins TRBV23-1 and TRBJ1-4; no clear D gene. TRBV23-1 is an ORF for which the function is uncertain. This CDR3 has 11 amino acids. With 6 bases removed from V and 8 bases from J, the gap between germline ends came to 7 bases. For the CDR3, the DNA is TGCGCCAGCAGCCTACGAGAAAAACTGTTTTTT. This gives the protein CASSLREKLFF.

The chain couples TRBV29-1 to TRBJ1-1; D is undetermined. This CDR3 has 14 residues. The germline CDR1 and CDR2 sequences are SQVTM and ANQGSEA. Between the trimmed V and J ends, which lost 5 bases and 2 bases, there was a span of 15 bases. CDR3 residues: CSVRERGTNTEAFF. The CDR3 region has the DNA TGCAGCGTTAGGGAGCGAGGAACCAACACTGAAGCTTTCTTT.

The rearrangement links TRBV7-9 to TRBJ2-4; 11 nucleotides line up with TRBD1. This CDR3 is 13 amino acids long. J gave up 8 bases and V 4 bases, and 1 base lay outside the gene matches. CDR1 SEHNR and CDR2 FQNEAQ come from the germline V gene (reference sequence). The CDR3 here is CASSSGQGDIQYF. The CDR3 nucleotides are TGTGCCAGCAGCTCGGGACAGGGGGACATTCAGTACTTC.

This clone was counted between two and nine times. The identical CDR3 is also encoded by other nucleotide sequences in the sample. The rearrangement links TRBV29-1 to TRBJ2-7; D ambiguous. Trimming removed 5 bases at V and 0 bases at J, with 8 bases between. The CDR3 sequence is 12 residues long. CDR1 is SQVTM and CDR2 is ANQGSEA in the germline V gene. The CDR3 DNA reads TGCAGCGTTAGCAGCGACTCCTACGAGCAGTACTTC. This sequence encodes CSVSSDSYEQYF.

The chain joins TRBV28 to TRBJ2-3; 9 bases fit TRBD1. The CDR3 has 16 amino acids. Per the germline V gene, CDR1 is MDHEN and CDR2 is SYDVKM. V was clipped by 5 bases and J by 3 bases; unmatched bases: 9. CDR3 nucleotides: TGTGCCAGCAGTCCCGAGATAGGACAGGGGACAGATACGCAGTATTTT. Its translation is CASSPEIGQGTDTQYF.

The chain recombines TRBV28 with TRBJ2-1; D call uncertain. Trimming removed 7 bases at V and 6 bases at J, with 16 bases between. The CDR3 spans 14 residues. CDR1 and CDR2 (germline): MDHEN, SYDVKM. The chain's CDR3 is CASTTDRFLNEQFF. CDR3 DNA: TGTGCCAGCACGACTGACCGTTTTCTCAATGAGCAGTTCTTC.

In this sample, this clone turned up a few times. This chain uses TRBV10-3 with TRBJ2-7; D remains ambiguous. There are 15 residues in the CDR3. Germline loops: CDR1 ENHRY, CDR2 SYGVKD. V was shortened by 2 bases and J by 0 bases, with 11 bases between the two germline ends. The CDR3 DNA reads as TGTGCCATCAGTGAGAACGAAAGGAGCTCCTACGAGCAGTACTTC. This sequence encodes CAISENERSSYEQYF.

This chain connects TRBV30 to TRBJ2-1, with TRBD2 as a possible D gene (7 bases). Per germline, CDR1 GTSNPN and CDR2 SVGIG (reference sequence). The CDR3 runs 14 residues. Trimming took 0 bases from V and 14 from J, leaving 20 bases between them. CDR3 protein: CAWSVLAGAALKFF. The CDR3 DNA reads TGTGCCTGGAGTGTACTTGCGGGGGCAGCTCTGAAGTTCTTC.

V usage is TRBV5-4 and J usage is TRBJ2-1; 11 nucleotides agree with TRBD2. CDR3 size: 15 residues. Germline trimming cut 2 bases from V and 10 bases from J; bases unmatched to any gene: 8. Germline CDR1 reads SGHNT; CDR2 reads YYREEE (reference sequence). CDR3 residues: CASSLPGLAVQEQFF. The CDR3 DNA is TGTGCCAGCAGCTTACCGGGACTAGCGGTACAGGAGCAGTTCTTC.